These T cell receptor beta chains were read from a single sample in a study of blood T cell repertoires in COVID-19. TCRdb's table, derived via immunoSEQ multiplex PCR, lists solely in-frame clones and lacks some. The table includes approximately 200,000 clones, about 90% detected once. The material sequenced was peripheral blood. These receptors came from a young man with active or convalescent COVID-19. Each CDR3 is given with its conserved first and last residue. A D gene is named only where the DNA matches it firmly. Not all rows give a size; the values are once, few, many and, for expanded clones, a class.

cdr3_nt: TGTGCCAGCAGTGATTTACAGGGGAATCAGCCCCAGCATTTT
cdr3_aa: CASSDLQGNQPQHF
v_call: TRBV6-1
d_call: TRBD1
clone_size: .
j_call: TRBJ1-5

cdr3_nt: TGTGCCAGCAGCGGGGGGACTGAAGCTTTCTTT
cdr3_aa: CASSGGTEAFF
v_call: TRBV3-1/TRBV3-2
d_call: .
clone_size: .
j_call: TRBJ1-1

cdr3_nt: TGTGCCACCAGCTTATCGGGTCGGAATCAGCCCCAGCATTTT
cdr3_aa: CATSLSGRNQPQHF
v_call: TRBV15
d_call: .
clone_size: .
j_call: TRBJ1-5

cdr3_nt: TGTGCCAGCAGCTGGAATGGGCGGGAACAGTTCTTC
cdr3_aa: CASSWNGREQFF
v_call: TRBV5-4
d_call: .
clone_size: .
j_call: TRBJ2-1

cdr3_nt: TGTGCCAGCAGTGATTCGCCGGGACTATGGGACACTGAAGCTTTCTTT
cdr3_aa: CASSDSPGLWDTEAFF
v_call: TRBV6-1
d_call: .
clone_size: .
j_call: TRBJ1-1

cdr3_nt: TGTGCCATCAGTGGAGGACAGGAGCATGGAAACACCATATATTTT
cdr3_aa: CAISGGQEHGNTIYF
v_call: TRBV10-3
d_call: TRBD1
clone_size: .
j_call: TRBJ1-3

cdr3_nt: TGTGCCAGCTCACCGACAGCGCGTGAAGCTTTCTTT
cdr3_aa: CASSPTAREAFF
v_call: TRBV18
d_call: .
clone_size: .
j_call: TRBJ1-1

cdr3_nt: TGCAGCGCCCCCCACCGGGACAGGAGCTGGAACACTGAAGCTTTCTTT
cdr3_aa: CSAPHRDRSWNTEAFF
v_call: TRBV29-1
d_call: TRBD1
clone_size: .
j_call: TRBJ1-1

cdr3_nt: TGTGCCAGCAGTTTAACGGGCAATCAGCCCCAGCATTTT
cdr3_aa: CASSLTGNQPQHF
v_call: TRBV28
d_call: .
clone_size: .
j_call: TRBJ1-5

cdr3_nt: TGTGCCAGCAGCCGTATACCGAGCTCTGGAAACACCATATATTTT
cdr3_aa: CASSRIPSSGNTIYF
v_call: TRBV7-2
d_call: .
clone_size: few
j_call: TRBJ1-3

cdr3_nt: TGTGCCAGCAGCTCGCCCCCAGGGGGCGTCTCTGAAGCTTTCTTT
cdr3_aa: CASSSPPGGVSEAFF
v_call: TRBV11-2
d_call: TRBD1
clone_size: .
j_call: TRBJ1-1

cdr3_nt: TGCGCCAGCAGCTTAGGAGGGTACCAAGAGACCCAGTACTTC
cdr3_aa: CASSLGGYQETQYF
v_call: TRBV5-1
d_call: .
clone_size: .
j_call: TRBJ2-5

cdr3_nt: TGTGCCAGCTCACGCGGGGACAGGGAAGACTACACCTTC
cdr3_aa: CASSRGDREDYTF
v_call: TRBV18
d_call: TRBD1
clone_size: .
j_call: TRBJ1-2

cdr3_nt: TGTGCCAGCAGTTTAACAGGGCTCGGGCTCGGTGAAGCTTTCTTT
cdr3_aa: CASSLTGLGLGEAFF
v_call: TRBV27
d_call: .
clone_size: .
j_call: TRBJ1-1

cdr3_nt: TGTGCCAGCAGTTACTCTCAGGTCTCTGGAAACACCATATATTTT
cdr3_aa: CASSYSQVSGNTIYF
v_call: TRBV6-5
d_call: .
clone_size: .
j_call: TRBJ1-3

cdr3_nt: TGTGCCAGCAGTGAAGCCCGCGGCTACGAGCAGTACTTC
cdr3_aa: CASSEARGYEQYF
v_call: TRBV2
d_call: .
clone_size: .
j_call: TRBJ2-7

cdr3_nt: TGTGCCAGCAGCCCCGGTCGGGAAACGGGGGAGCAGTACTTC
cdr3_aa: CASSPGRETGEQYF
v_call: TRBV4-2
d_call: .
clone_size: .
j_call: TRBJ2-7

cdr3_nt: TGTGCCAGTAAAGGATCGGGACTTCCGAACACCGGGGAGCTGTTTTTT
cdr3_aa: CASKGSGLPNTGELFF
v_call: TRBV19
d_call: .
clone_size: once
j_call: TRBJ2-2

cdr3_nt: TGTGCCATCAGTGAATCGGGACTCCGGTACGAGCAGTACTTC
cdr3_aa: CAISESGLRYEQYF
v_call: TRBV10-3
d_call: .
clone_size: .
j_call: TRBJ2-7

cdr3_nt: TGTGCCAGCAGCTTTGGGGGACAGGGGGCGAATGAGCAGTTCTTC
cdr3_aa: CASSFGGQGANEQFF
v_call: TRBV7-6
d_call: TRBD1
clone_size: .
j_call: TRBJ2-1

cdr3_nt: TGTGCCAGCACCCTCCCCCGGGACAGGGCGTATGAAAAACTGTTTTTT
cdr3_aa: CASTLPRDRAYEKLFF
v_call: TRBV2
d_call: TRBD1
clone_size: .
j_call: TRBJ1-4

cdr3_nt: TGTGCCAGCAGTGGGACAGGCACTGGGAACACTGAAGCTTTCTTT
cdr3_aa: CASSGTGTGNTEAFF
v_call: TRBV6-4
d_call: TRBD1
clone_size: few
j_call: TRBJ1-1

cdr3_nt: TGTGCCAGCAGCTTCCCCCAGGGCTACGAGCAGTACTTC
cdr3_aa: CASSFPQGYEQYF
v_call: TRBV5-4
d_call: .
clone_size: .
j_call: TRBJ2-7

cdr3_nt: TGCGCCAGCAGCTTGGGGCCGGGACTAGCGGGGGATCCCGGGCAGTACTTC
cdr3_aa: CASSLGPGLAGDPGQYF
v_call: TRBV5-1
d_call: TRBD2
clone_size: .
j_call: TRBJ2-7

cdr3_nt: TGTGCCAGCAGCCTAACCCCGGGACAGCTTGAAGCTTTCTTT
cdr3_aa: CASSLTPGQLEAFF
v_call: TRBV11-2
d_call: TRBD1
clone_size: .
j_call: TRBJ1-1

cdr3_nt: TGTGCCAGCAGTTTATCGAGGAGCGGGGTGCACGAGCAGTACTTC
cdr3_aa: CASSLSRSGVHEQYF
v_call: TRBV27
d_call: TRBD2
clone_size: .
j_call: TRBJ2-7